A selection of T cell receptor beta chains follows, all from one sample in a study of cytotoxic CD8 clonotypes in ibrutinib-treated CLL. The protocol was immunoSEQ multiplex PCR, while the TCRdb copy is restricted to in-frame clones and leaves out a portion. The repertoire has fewer than 300,000 clones, 60% to 80% of them found once; the top ten carry around 6%. Source: PBMCs, taken at disease progression, from a patient treated with ibrutinib. The receptor set was obtained from a human donor with chronic lymphocytic leukemia. Both conserved end residues are part of each CDR3. A D gene is named only where the DNA matches it firmly. Expanded clones are given a class, and other clones once, few, many or no size at all.

D gene: NA
V gene: TRBV30
J gene: TRBJ2-1
clone size: NA
CDR3 DNA: TGTGCCTGGAACAGAATGCATGAGCAGTTCTTC
CDR3 protein: CAWNRMHEQFF

D gene: NA
V gene: TRBV7-9
J gene: TRBJ2-7
clone size: once
CDR3 DNA: TGTGCCAGCAGCTCCGGGGGCAGCTACGAGCAGTACTTC
CDR3 protein: CASSSGGSYEQYF

D gene: NA
V gene: TRBV9
J gene: TRBJ2-7
clone size: NA
CDR3 DNA: TGTGCCAGCAGCCCAGGGGTGGCCGGCGAGCAGTACTTC
CDR3 protein: CASSPGVAGEQYF

D gene: NA
V gene: TRBV7-2
J gene: TRBJ1-5
clone size: NA
CDR3 DNA: TGTGCCAGCAGCCCGCAGGGGTTACAGCCCCAGCATTTT
CDR3 protein: CASSPQGLQPQHF

D gene: TRBD1
V gene: TRBV6-5
J gene: TRBJ2-7
clone size: NA
CDR3 DNA: TGTGCCAGCAGTTACACAGGGGGCAGAGGCTACGAGCAGTACTTC
CDR3 protein: CASSYTGGRGYEQYF

D gene: TRBD2
V gene: TRBV27
J gene: TRBJ2-7
clone size: NA
CDR3 DNA: TGTGCCAGCAGTTTAATACTAGCGGGAATCTACGAGCAGTACTTC
CDR3 protein: CASSLILAGIYEQYF

D gene: NA
V gene: TRBV11-2
J gene: TRBJ2-1
clone size: NA
CDR3 DNA: TGTGCCAGCAGCTTGGTAGTGACGGGGTACAATGAGCAGTTCTTC
CDR3 protein: CASSLVVTGYNEQFF

D gene: TRBD2
V gene: TRBV7-8
J gene: TRBJ2-7
clone size: NA
CDR3 DNA: TGTGCCAGCAGCTTAGATTTCGCCGGGACTAGCTACGAGCAGTACTTC
CDR3 protein: CASSLDFAGTSYEQYF

D gene: TRBD1
V gene: TRBV6-6
J gene: TRBJ2-1
clone size: NA
CDR3 DNA: TGTGCCAGCAGTTACTCGGCCGGGACAGGTCAGTTCTTC
CDR3 protein: CASSYSAGTGQFF

D gene: TRBD1
V gene: TRBV9
J gene: TRBJ1-2
clone size: NA
CDR3 DNA: TGTGCCAGCAGCCCCGAGGGGCAGGGGGCAGGCACCTATGGCTACACCTTC
CDR3 protein: CASSPEGQGAGTYGYTF

D gene: NA
V gene: TRBV9
J gene: TRBJ2-7
clone size: NA
CDR3 DNA: TGTGCCAGCAGCGTAACAGATACCGCCTACGAGCAGTACTTC
CDR3 protein: CASSVTDTAYEQYF

D gene: TRBD2
V gene: TRBV7-6
J gene: TRBJ2-1
clone size: NA
CDR3 DNA: TGTGCCAGCAGCTCTGGGACTAGCGGGAGCCATGAGCAGTTCTTC
CDR3 protein: CASSSGTSGSHEQFF

D gene: NA
V gene: TRBV7-6
J gene: TRBJ1-2
clone size: NA
CDR3 DNA: TGTGCCAGCAGCTTAGCGCGTGGGACGCCTAACCCAAACTATGGCTACACCTTC
CDR3 protein: CASSLARGTPNPNYGYTF

D gene: TRBD2
V gene: TRBV7-7
J gene: TRBJ2-3
clone size: NA
CDR3 DNA: TGTGCCAGCAGCTCACCTCTAGCGGGAGGGCCTGGAGGCACAGATACGCAGTATTTT
CDR3 protein: CASSSPLAGGPGGTDTQYF